The present entry profiles one TCR beta chain with its context. cDNA came from around 0.5 to 1 ug RNA primed by random hexamers. The method of amplification for TCR beta CDR3 was immunoSEQ multiplex PCR, covering 54 Vbeta and 13 Jbeta. From the immunoSEQ multiplex PCR reads, TCRdb called clonotypes with MiXCR, one entry per CDR3 protein. The sample yields around 200,000 distinct CDR3 sequences, around 95% seen once. CDR1 is SGHTA and CDR2 is FQGNSA in the germline V gene. The CDR3 contains 13 residues. The V gene lost 4 bases and the J gene lost 7 bases, with 11 bases spanning the gap. FACS was used to enrich TEMRA cells, whereas the CD8+ and CD4+ T cells were obtained by negative isolation. These data belong to a study of CD8 T cells in Susac syndrome.

The sample taken for sequencing was CD4+ T cells from PBMCs. The chain joins TRBV7-2 to TRBJ1-5; D not certain. This clonotype was sampled from a human donor with multiple sclerosis. The CDR3: CASSSLRGQPQHF. The CDR3 region has the DNA TGTGCCAGCAGCTCCCTGCGGGGACAGCCCCAGCATTTT.